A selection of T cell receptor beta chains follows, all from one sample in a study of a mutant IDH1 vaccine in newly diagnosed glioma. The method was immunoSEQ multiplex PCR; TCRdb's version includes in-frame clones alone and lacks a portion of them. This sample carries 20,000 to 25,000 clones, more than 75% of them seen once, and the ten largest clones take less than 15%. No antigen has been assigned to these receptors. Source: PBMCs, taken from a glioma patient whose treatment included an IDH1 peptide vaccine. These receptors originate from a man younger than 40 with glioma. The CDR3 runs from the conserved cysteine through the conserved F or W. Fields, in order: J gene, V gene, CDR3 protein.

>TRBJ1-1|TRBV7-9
CASSSWTGPTEAFF
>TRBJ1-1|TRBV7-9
CASSSHRGGTEAFF
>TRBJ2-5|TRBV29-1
CSVSPLAGTQETQYF
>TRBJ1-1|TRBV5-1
CASSWTENTEAFF
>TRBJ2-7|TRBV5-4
CASSLAGLAGTYEQYF
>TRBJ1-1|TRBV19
CASSSLARDTEAFF
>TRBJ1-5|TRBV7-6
CASSRGGSQPQHF
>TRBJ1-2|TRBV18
CASFMDNYGYTF
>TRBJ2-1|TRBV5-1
CASSLLTGDTLNEQFF
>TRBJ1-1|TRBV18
CASSQTVGLANTEAFF
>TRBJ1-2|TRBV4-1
CASSPFEVWDYGYTF
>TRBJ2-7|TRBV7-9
CASSLSGGYEQYF
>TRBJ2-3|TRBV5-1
CASSFGLAGGEYGTDTQYF
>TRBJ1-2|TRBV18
CASSTTGDYGYTF
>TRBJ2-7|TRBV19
CASSRLAGATYEQYF
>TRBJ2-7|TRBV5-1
CASSLDGQPYEQYF
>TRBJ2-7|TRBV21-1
CASSKWDRHSYEQYF
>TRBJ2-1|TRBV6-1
CASLGLAGDNEQFF
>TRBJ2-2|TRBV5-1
CASFQGAQPNTGELFF
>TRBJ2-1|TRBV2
CASTDPDWANEQFF
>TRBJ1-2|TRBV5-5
CASSFFSVGGTYGYTF
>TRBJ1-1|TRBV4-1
CASSQDPQETTVAFF
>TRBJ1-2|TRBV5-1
CASSERSNYGYTF
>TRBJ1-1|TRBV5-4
CASSPMGVAAFF
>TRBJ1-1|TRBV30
CAFSPNTEAFF
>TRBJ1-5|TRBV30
CAWAGTGGQPQHF
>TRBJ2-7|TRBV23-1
CASSPPDWETGYEQYF
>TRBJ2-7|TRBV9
CASSPGAYEQYF
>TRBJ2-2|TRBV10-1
CASSEWHGGTGELFF
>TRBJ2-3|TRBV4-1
CASSQPRGGPETDTQYF
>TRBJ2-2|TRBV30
CAWSDGLAGIETGELFF
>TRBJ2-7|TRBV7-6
CASSSGASYEQYF
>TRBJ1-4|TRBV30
CAWSSKGSNEKLFF
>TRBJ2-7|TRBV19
CASSISQGRVMGEQYF
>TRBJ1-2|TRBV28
CASSFGGSYGYTF
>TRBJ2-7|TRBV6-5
CASSYSGTSGYEQYF
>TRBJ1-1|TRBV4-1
CASSQGVRGGTEAFF
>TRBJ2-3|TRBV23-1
CASSRVARGPDTQYF
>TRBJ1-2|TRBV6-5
CASSYRESGGYGYTF
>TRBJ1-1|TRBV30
CAWSVLLGVTEAFF
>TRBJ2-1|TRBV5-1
CASSLNQGPYNEQFF
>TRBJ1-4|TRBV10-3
CAISAQGARGEKLFF
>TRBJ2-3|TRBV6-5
CASSYLWGGLTDTQYF
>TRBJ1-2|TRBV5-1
CASSALPGTGGFGYTF
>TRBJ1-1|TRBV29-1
CSVGQGNTEAFF
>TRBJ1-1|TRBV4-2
CASSQEGRTEAFF
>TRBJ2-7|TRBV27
CASSFSGASYEQYF
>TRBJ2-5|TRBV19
CASSLNMGGTTQGTQYF
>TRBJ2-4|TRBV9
CASSEGRLAGLAKNIQYF
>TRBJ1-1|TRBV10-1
CASSRGSTEAFF
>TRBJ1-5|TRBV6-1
CASSELLDSGYQPQHF
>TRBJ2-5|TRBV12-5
CASGPGTGDETQYF